This is a list of T cell receptor beta chains from one sample in a study of shared clonotypes between healthy human individuals. Assay: immunoSEQ multiplex PCR; the TCRdb copy retains only in-frame clones and omits some. The data hold more than 1.2 million clones, with less than 99% observed a single time. The sample consisted of naive CD4+ T cells sorted from blood. These receptors were collected from a man in his thirties or forties in good health. CDR3s include the opening cysteine and the closing phenylalanine or tryptophan. The D gene is left open where the match is weak. Not all rows give a size; the values are once, few, many and, for expanded clones, a class.

cdr3_aa	cdr3_nt	d_call	clone_size	v_call	j_call
CASSLLHSSFADTQYF	TGTGCCAGCAGCTTGCTTCACTCTAGCTTCGCAGATACGCAGTATTTT	-	once	TRBV7-3	TRBJ2-3
CASSLVGSASNYGYTF	TGTGCCAGCAGCTTAGTTGGTAGTGCCAGCAACTATGGCTACACCTTC	-	-	TRBV7-2	TRBJ1-2
CASSNRDGGNTIYF	TGTGCCAGCAGCAACCGGGACGGAGGAAACACCATATATTTT	-	-	TRBV5-4	TRBJ1-3
CASRVGRSHYSYNEQFF	TGTGCCAGCAGGGTTGGTAGGTCCCACTACTCCTACAATGAGCAGTTCTTC	-	-	TRBV27	TRBJ2-1
CASSLGGTYGYTF	TGTGCCAGCAGCTTGGGAGGGACCTATGGCTACACCTTC	-	few	TRBV5-4	TRBJ1-2
CASSYARAQGNTEAFF	TGTGCCAGCAGTTACGCCAGGGCCCAGGGGAACACTGAAGCTTTCTTT	-	-	TRBV6-5	TRBJ1-1
CALELGRGSVAFF	TGTGCCTTGGAGTTGGGAAGAGGTAGTGTCGCTTTCTTC	-	-	TRBV30	TRBJ2-1
CASSLRIPYNEQFF	TGTGCCAGCAGTCTACGGATTCCCTACAATGAGCAGTTCTTC	-	-	TRBV28	TRBJ2-1
CASSKSGWPDRGLLETQYF	TGTGCCAGCAGCAAAAGTGGCTGGCCCGACAGGGGTTTGCTAGAGACCCAGTACTTC	-	-	TRBV21-1	TRBJ2-5
CASSLQETQYF	TGTGCCAGCAGTTTACAAGAGACCCAGTACTTC	-	-	TRBV28	TRBJ2-5
CASSPPGWDQPQHF	TGTGCCAGCAGCCCCCCGGGTTGGGATCAGCCCCAGCATTTT	-	-	TRBV7-2	TRBJ1-5
CASSLRWKGSLGNQPQHF	TGTGCCAGCAGTTTACGCTGGAAGGGGTCTCTAGGGAATCAGCCCCAGCATTTT	-	-	TRBV28	TRBJ1-5
CASSQTGGNQPQHF	TGTGCCAGCAGTCAGACAGGGGGTAATCAGCCCCAGCATTTT	TRBD1	-	TRBV25-1	TRBJ1-5
CASSAGQGISNQPQHF	TGTGCCAGCAGCGCGGGACAGGGGATTAGCAATCAGCCCCAGCATTTT	TRBD1	-	TRBV5-6	TRBJ1-5
CASSFFGGTGVDTEAFF	TGTGCCAGCAGTTTTTTTGGAGGGACAGGGGTAGACACTGAAGCTTTCTTT	TRBD1	-	TRBV28	TRBJ1-1
CASSELGSGRLRSYEQYF	TGCGCCAGCAGTGAATTGGGGAGCGGGAGGCTTCGCTCCTACGAGCAGTACTTC	TRBD2	-	TRBV10-2	TRBJ2-7
CASSLGGLNTEAFF	TGTGCCAGCAGCTTAGGCGGATTAAACACTGAAGCTTTCTTT	-	-	TRBV7-9	TRBJ1-1
CASSLEGPNEQYF	TGTGCCAGCAGCCTAGAAGGACCGAACGAGCAGTACTTC	-	-	TRBV4-2	TRBJ2-7
CASSAGLAGGATTDTQYF	TGTGCCAGCAGCGCCGGACTAGCGGGAGGTGCTACCACAGATACGCAGTATTTT	TRBD2	-	TRBV11-1	TRBJ2-3
CASSLAGRRSQETQYF	TGTGCCAGCAGCTTAGCTGGCAGGCGGTCACAAGAGACCCAGTACTTC	-	-	TRBV5-6	TRBJ2-5
CASSRGVGELFF	TGTGCCAGCAGCCGGGGAGTCGGGGAGCTGTTTTTT	-	-	TRBV6-5	TRBJ2-2
CATTGTGEAFF	TGTGCCACTACCGGGACAGGAGAAGCTTTCTTT	TRBD1	-	TRBV19	TRBJ1-1
CASSQQGGNQPQHF	TGTGCCAGCAGTCAACAGGGAGGCAATCAGCCCCAGCATTTT	-	-	TRBV5-6	TRBJ1-5
CSVEGGPETQYF	TGCAGCGTTGAAGGGGGCCCAGAGACCCAGTACTTC	-	-	TRBV29-1	TRBJ2-5
CASTYSNQPQHF	TGTGCCAGTACCTATAGCAATCAGCCCCAGCATTTT	-	-	TRBV19	TRBJ1-5
CASSQETSSGHYNEQFF	TGCGCCAGCAGCCAAGAGACATCCAGCGGCCACTACAATGAGCAGTTCTTC	-	-	TRBV4-3	TRBJ2-1
CAWTFPLDRRSYEQYF	TGTGCCTGGACCTTTCCCCTCGACCGGCGTTCCTACGAGCAGTACTTC	-	-	TRBV30	TRBJ2-7
CAWTRALRDGELFF	TGTGCCTGGACCCGGGCCCTCCGGGACGGGGAGCTGTTTTTT	-	once	TRBV30	TRBJ2-2
CASTVYSGGTQYF	TGTGCCAGCACCGTTTATAGCGGGGGCACGCAGTATTTT	TRBD2	-	TRBV27	TRBJ2-3
CASSPWGLPGEKLFF	TGTGCCAGCAGCCCTTGGGGACTCCCTGGCGAAAAACTGTTTTTT	-	-	TRBV7-2	TRBJ1-4
CASSPWDKPSDEKLFF	TGTGCCAGCTCACCTTGGGACAAGCCCTCAGATGAAAAACTGTTTTTT	-	-	TRBV18	TRBJ1-4
CASSYRGNQPQHF	TGTGCCAGCAGCTACAGGGGCAATCAGCCCCAGCATTTT	-	-	TRBV7-2	TRBJ1-5
CASSEELGSNEQFF	TGCGCCAGCAGTGAAGAACTAGGGTCGAATGAGCAGTTCTTC	-	-	TRBV10-1	TRBJ2-1
CAWSERAGGGDTQYF	TGTGCCTGGAGCGAAAGAGCGGGAGGAGGAGATACGCAGTATTTT	TRBD2	-	TRBV30	TRBJ2-3
CASSPGASTSGSETQYF	TGTGCCAGCAGCCCAGGCGCGTCGACTAGCGGGAGTGAGACCCAGTACTTC	TRBD2	-	TRBV4-2	TRBJ2-5
CASSWGSLLAGNTGELFF	TGTGCCAGCAGCTGGGGCTCTTTACTAGCGGGCAACACCGGGGAGCTGTTTTTT	TRBD2	-	TRBV5-4	TRBJ2-2
CASSRRAGQGYEQYF	TGTGCCAGCAGCCGTCGAGCCGGACAGGGCTACGAGCAGTACTTC	TRBD1	once	TRBV11-2	TRBJ2-7
CASSLDLAGGRTGELFF	TGTGCCAGCAGCTTAGATCTAGCGGGAGGTCGGACCGGGGAGCTGTTTTTT	TRBD2	-	TRBV11-2	TRBJ2-2
CASSPLSAGVNTEAFF	TGTGCCAGCTCACCACTAAGCGCAGGCGTGAACACTGAAGCTTTCTTT	-	-	TRBV18	TRBJ1-1
CASSLWGRQGALDTEAFF	TGTGCCAGCAGCTTATGGGGACGACAGGGGGCTTTGGACACTGAAGCTTTCTTT	TRBD1	-	TRBV7-8	TRBJ1-1
CASSISRRGRSSYNEQFF	TGTGCCAGCAGCATAAGTCGCAGGGGGAGGAGCTCCTACAATGAGCAGTTCTTC	-	-	TRBV21-1	TRBJ2-1